Below, 16 T cell receptor beta chains from the same sample are listed, as sequenced in a study of cytotoxic CD8 clonotypes in ibrutinib-treated CLL. Assay: immunoSEQ multiplex PCR; the TCRdb copy retains only in-frame clones and omits some. This table holds approximately 280,000 clones, approximately 76% found once. The sequenced sample was PBMCs, obtained at disease progression, from a patient treated with ibrutinib. These receptors were collected from a human donor with chronic lymphocytic leukemia.

The chain uses TRBV11-1 and TRBJ2-3; 11 bases are a match to TRBD2. The CDR3 is 17 amino acids. Germline V gene sequence: CDR1 SGHAT, CDR2 FQDESV (reference sequence). V shed 2 bases, J shed 2 bases, and the junction held 6 bases outside the gene matches. DNA for the CDR3: TGTGCCAGCAGCTTACTAGCGGGAGGATGGGACACAGATACGCAGTATTTT. Translation gives CASSLLAGGWDTDTQYF.

This clone was recorded a few times. V usage is TRBV6-6 and J usage is TRBJ1-6; possible D gene TRBD1, 6 bases. This CDR3 comprises 13 residues. CDR1 is MNHNY, CDR2 SVGAGI, per germline (reference sequence). V lost 6 bases, J lost 5 bases, and 8 bases lay in between. The CDR3 here is CASSRDNNSPLHF. CDR3 DNA sequence: TGTGCCAGCAGCAGGGACAATAATTCACCCCTCCACTTT.

The chain combines TRBV27 with TRBJ2-6; no definite D call. Germline values: CDR1 MNHEY, CDR2 SMNVEV (reference sequence). V lost 8 bases to trimming and J lost 0 bases, with 5 bases between them. The CDR3 has 13 amino acids. The CDR3 region is CASAYSGANVLTF. The CDR3 DNA reads as TGTGCCAGCGCCTACTCTGGGGCCAACGTCCTGACTTTC.

With respect to this clone: In the same sample, other DNA sequences code for this CDR3. This rearrangement joins TRBV4-1 to TRBJ2-5, with D perhaps TRBD2 (6 bases). Looked up from germline, CDR1 is MGHRA and CDR2 is YSYEKL. This CDR3 region has 14 residues. The V gene lost 1 base and the J gene lost 3 bases, with 9 bases spanning the gap. CDR3 in DNA: TGCGCCAGCAGCCAAGTCGGCGGGAAAGAGACCCAGTACTTC. Translation: CASSQVGGKETQYF.

V gene TRBV27 combines with J gene TRBJ1-1; D is perhaps TRBD1 (5 bases). Germline V CDR1 and CDR2: MNHEY, SMNVEV (reference sequence). There are 15 residues in the CDR3. V gave up 7 bases and J gave up 0 bases, with 15 bases separating them. This CDR3 is CASKFQGTLNTEAFF. The CDR3 nucleotides are TGTGCCAGCAAGTTCCAGGGCACCTTGAACACTGAAGCTTTCTTT.

The genes are TRBV6-1 and TRBJ1-5, with D perhaps TRBD1 (6 bases). The V end was cut by 1 base, the J end by 0 bases, with 7 bases between. Germline CDR1 is MNHNS and CDR2 is SASEGT. The CDR3 extends over 15 amino acids. The CDR3 nucleotides read TGTGCCAGCAGTGAAGAGGGGGATAGCAATCAGCCCCAGCATTTT. This encodes CASSEEGDSNQPQHF.

V gene TRBV11-2 combines with J gene TRBJ2-7; D gene ambiguous. CDR1 is SGHAT, CDR2 FQNNGV, per germline. CDR3 length: 13 residues. V was clipped by 3 bases and J by 4 bases, with 10 bases between them. In DNA, the CDR3 is TGTGCCAGCAGCTTCGGGTTAGTGTACGAGCAGTACTTC. It encodes CASSFGLVYEQYF.

This clone was counted between two and nine times. The chain joins TRBV18 to TRBJ1-6; no reliable D call. Trimming removed 8 bases from V and 7 bases from J, with 12 bases in between. Germline V lookup: CDR1 KGHSH, CDR2 LQKENI. This CDR3 is built from 13 residues. The CDR3 region is CASDDGVNSPLHF. The CDR3, as DNA: TGTGCCAGCGATGATGGAGTAAATTCACCCCTCCACTTT.

The chain has TRBV9 and TRBJ1-1; possibly TRBD1 for D (5 bases). This CDR3 is 14 amino acids long. Germline values: CDR1 SGDLS, CDR2 YYNGEE. V was clipped by 2 bases and J by 4 bases, with 12 bases between them. In DNA form, the CDR3 reads TGTGCCAGCAGCGTGTCCGGGGCTCCCACTGAAGCTTTCTTT. It specifies CASSVSGAPTEAFF. The complete variable domain, with remaining parts taken from reference TRBV9 and TRBJ1-1, reads DSGVTQTPKHLITATGQRVTLRCSPRSGDLSVYWYQQSLDQGLQFLIQYYNGEERAKGNILERFSAQQFPDLHSELNLSSLELGDSALYFCASSVSGAPTEAFFGQGTRLTVV.

This chain uses TRBV21-1 with TRBJ2-7; the D call TRBD2 from the table was never checked on the DNA. TRBV21-1 is deemed a pseudogene. This CDR3 region has 24 residues. The CDR3 DNA follows: TGTGCCAGCAGCAAAGGGCCGGGCTGGGGAGCGGGAGGGCTTTTTAGGCCGGCGTCCTACGAGCAGTACTTC. Translation: CASSKGPGWGAGGLFRPASYEQYF.

The chain carries TRBV7-8 and TRBJ2-3, with D unclear. This CDR3 is 12 amino acids long. Trimming took off 5 bases at V and 3 bases at J, with 6 bases between the two ends. Germline V lookup: CDR1 SGHVS, CDR2 FQNEAQ. CDR3 loop: CASSPRTDTQYF. CDR3 nucleotide sequence: TGTGCCAGCAGCCCCCGTACAGATACGCAGTATTTT. Variable domain in full (rest from reference TRBV7-8 and TRBJ2-3): GAGVSQSPRYKVAKRGQDVALRCDPISGHVSLFWYQQALGQGPEFLTYFQNEAQLDKSGLPSDRFFAERPEGSVSTLKIQRTQQEDSAVYLCASSPRTDTQYFGPGTRLTVL.

Written as DNA, the CDR3 is TGTGCCAGCTCACCACCGTCCCTAGCGGTCCCTATAAAGTCCTACGAGCAGTACTTC. Translating gives CASSPPSLAVPIKSYEQYF. The chain employs TRBV18 and TRBJ2-7, with 7 bases matching TRBD2. From germline, CDR1 is KGHSH and CDR2 LQKENI. The CDR3 covers 19 residues. V lost 0 bases and J lost 1; bases outside the gene matches: 15.

V and J are TRBV14 and TRBJ2-1, with 14 positions matching TRBD2. The CDR3 contains 16 residues. From germline, CDR1 is SGHDN and CDR2 FVKESK. Germline trimming cut 1 base from V and 10 bases from J; bases unmatched to any gene: 6. The CDR3: CASSQVAGLAGVEQFF. CDR3 DNA: TGTGCCAGCAGCCAAGTTGCGGGACTAGCGGGAGTCGAGCAGTTCTTC. Filled out from reference TRBV14 and TRBJ2-1, the complete variable domain reads EAGVTQFPSHSVIEKGQTVTLRCDPISGHDNLYWYRRVMGKEIKFLLHFVKESKQDESGMPNNRFLAERTGGTYSTLKVQPAELEDSGVYFCASSQVAGLAGVEQFFGPGTRLTVL.

This chain connects TRBV7-6 to TRBJ2-1; 7 positions agree with TRBD2. Germline V gene sequence: CDR1 SGHVS, CDR2 FNYEAQ. Trimming at V came to 1 base and at J to 0 bases, leaving 9 bases not matched to a gene. The CDR3 spans 18 residues. CDR3 region: CASSLEGGVRSSYNEQFF. DNA of the CDR3: TGTGCCAGCAGCTTAGAGGGAGGGGTCCGGAGCTCCTACAATGAGCAGTTCTTC.

V gene TRBV5-1 combines with J gene TRBJ2-3; D not certain. CDR1 is SGHRS and CDR2 is YFSETQ in the germline V gene. There are 14 residues in the CDR3. Trimming stripped 0 bases from V and 2 bases from J, with 7 bases between. The CDR3: CASSLDSPTDTQYF. In nucleotides, the CDR3 is TGCGCCAGCAGCTTGGACAGCCCCACAGATACGCAGTATTTT.

The gene calls are TRBV11-2 and TRBJ1-2, with a weak D call TRBD1 (5 bases). Germline V CDR1 and CDR2: SGHAT, FQNNGV. The CDR3 is made up of 16 amino acids. V was shortened by 2 bases and J by 2 bases, with 15 bases between the two germline ends. CDR3 sequence (DNA): TGTGCCAGCAGCTTACTTAGACAGCACCACAACTATGGCTACACCTTC. Its protein is CASSLLRQHHNYGYTF. The full variable domain, its missing parts supplied by reference TRBV11-2 and TRBJ1-2, is EAGVAQSPRYKIIEKRQSVAFWCNPISGHATLYWYQQILGQGPKLLIQFQNNGVVDDSQLPKDRFSAERLKGVDSTLKIQPAKLEDSAVYLCASSLLRQHHNYGYTFGSGTRLTVV.